This TCR beta chain derives from a study of blood T cell repertoires in COVID-19. For the study at large: Acute and convalescent COVID-19 specimens originated in the United States, Italy and Spain. PBMCs, B-cell-depleted T cells, or T cells were the source of the cDNA or gDNA that made up the material.

Profiled with immunoSEQ multiplex PCR; TCRdb holds only in-frame clones, not every one. The data hold 250,000 to 300,000 clones, with 89% observed a single time. Germline values: CDR1 SGHAT, CDR2 FQNNGV. V lost 5 bases to trimming and J lost 3 bases; unmatched junction nucleotides: 7. The CDR3 has 15 residues. Sequenced: peripheral blood. The receptor's source is a woman between 55 and 75 years old with acute or convalescent COVID-19. This chain joins TRBV11-2 and TRBJ2-1; 7 bases align to TRBD1. The CDR3 reads CASSLPGQFYNEQFF. CDR3 sequence (DNA): TGTGCCAGCAGCCTTCCGGGACAGTTCTACAATGAGCAGTTCTTC.